The entry that follows covers one TCR beta chain sequence. In the PCR, 60 Vbeta and 13 Jbeta primers were used. The table came from immunoSEQ multiplex PCR; TCRdb's copy has only in-frame clones and leaves some out. Of more than 90,000 clones in the sample, around 80% are singletons; the top ten hold 3%. The V segment lost 5 bases and the J segment 6 bases; nucleotides outside the gene matches: 13. Germline values: CDR1 SEHNR, CDR2 FQNEAQ (reference sequence). There are 16 residues in the CDR3. The data stem from a study of cytomegalovirus exposure and HLA in healthy donors. The origin of this receptor is a woman aged 18-29 years in good health and CMV-seropositive. V is TRBV7-9 and J is TRBJ2-1, with 7 bases matching TRBD2. Sequencing was done on a sample of PBMCs. The chain's CDR3 is CASSHTPGLVGNEQFF. CDR3 DNA: TGTGCCAGCAGCCACACCCCTGGACTAGTTGGCAATGAGCAGTTCTTC.